This T cell receptor (beta chain) is from a study of cytomegalovirus exposure and HLA in healthy donors. Across the study: From donors who were HLA-typed, an early data release held approximately 84 million unique TCRs.

A word on this clone: Its antigen remains unidentified.

Researchers ran the PCR with 60 Vbeta and 13 Jbeta primers. Repertoires were generated with immunoSEQ multiplex PCR, while TCRdb's copy carries only in-frame clones and drops some. The sample has about 140,000 clones, approximately 82% seen once. This CDR3 has 14 residues. Germline CDR1 ENHRY, CDR2 SYGVKD. The V and J ends lost 5 bases and 5 bases, in that order; junction bases with no gene match: 7. Study-level points and caveats: Accurate predictions that matched the HLA-A and HLA-B alleles of most subjects were reportedly made from TCR beta sequences. In an earlier analysis, about 87% or about 30%: the productive usage of most TCR beta V segments. There were some V segments, including TRBV6-2 and TRBV6-3, excluded as indistinguishable.

Material: PBMCs. The receptor was derived from a woman aged 55 to 70 in good health and CMV-seropositive. The chain couples TRBV10-3 to TRBJ2-7, with 9 bases that match TRBD2. In DNA form, the CDR3 reads TGTGCCATCAGTCTTAGCGGGAGTCTCCACGAGCAGTACTTC. Translation: CAISLSGSLHEQYF.